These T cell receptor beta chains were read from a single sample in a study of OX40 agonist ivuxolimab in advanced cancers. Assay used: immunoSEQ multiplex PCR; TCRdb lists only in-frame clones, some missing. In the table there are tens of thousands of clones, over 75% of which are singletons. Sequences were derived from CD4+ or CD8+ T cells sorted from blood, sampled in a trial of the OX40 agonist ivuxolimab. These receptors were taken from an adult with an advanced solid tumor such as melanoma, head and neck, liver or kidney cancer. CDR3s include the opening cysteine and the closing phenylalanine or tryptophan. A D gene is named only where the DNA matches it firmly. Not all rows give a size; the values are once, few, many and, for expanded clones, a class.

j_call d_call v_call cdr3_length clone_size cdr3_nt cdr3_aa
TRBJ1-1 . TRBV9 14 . TGTGCCAGCAGCGCGTTTTCGGGGAACACTGAAGCTTTCTTT CASSAFSGNTEAFF
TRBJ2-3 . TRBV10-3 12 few TGTGCCACCAAGGACAGCACAGATACGCAGTATTTT CATKDSTDTQYF
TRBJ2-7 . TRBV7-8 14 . TGTGCCAGCAACCAGGGCGGGACATCCTACGAGCAGTACTTC CASNQGGTSYEQYF
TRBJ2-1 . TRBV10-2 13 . TGCGCCAGCAGCGCCAGGGAAGGCAATGAGCAGTTCTTC CASSAREGNEQFF
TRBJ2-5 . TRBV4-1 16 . TGCGCCAGCAGCCAATGGGGTTCCGGGTACCAAGAGACCCAGTACTTC CASSQWGSGYQETQYF
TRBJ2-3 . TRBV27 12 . TGTGCCAGCAGCACGGTTTCGGATACGCAGTATTTT CASSTVSDTQYF
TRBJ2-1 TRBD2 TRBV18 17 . TGTGCCAGCTCACCACCAATCGAGACTAGCGACCCCAATGAGCAGTTCTTC CASSPPIETSDPNEQFF
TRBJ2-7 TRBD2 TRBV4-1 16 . TGCGCCAGCAGCCAAGAGGTCACGGGGGGGTTCTACGAGCAGTACTTC CASSQEVTGGFYEQYF
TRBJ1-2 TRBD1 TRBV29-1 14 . TGCAGCGTTGAAGTGGGGACAGGGAGCTATGGCTACACCTTC CSVEVGTGSYGYTF
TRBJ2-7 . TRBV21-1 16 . TGTGCCAGCAGCAAAGAGCGGCCGGGACAAACCTACGAGCAGTACTTC CASSKERPGQTYEQYF
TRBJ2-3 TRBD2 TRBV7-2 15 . TGTGCCAGCAGCTTAGGGACTAGCAATACAGATACGCAGTATTTT CASSLGTSNTDTQYF
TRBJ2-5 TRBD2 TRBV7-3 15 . TGTGCCAGCAGCTTAACTAGCGGGGGCGGAGAGACCCAGTACTTC CASSLTSGGGETQYF
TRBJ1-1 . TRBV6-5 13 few TGTGCCAGCAGTTATGGGAAGAACACTGAAGCTTTCTTT CASSYGKNTEAFF
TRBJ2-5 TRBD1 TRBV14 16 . TGTGCCAGCAGCCCCCGGGACAGGGGCCCCCAAGAGACCCAGTACTTC CASSPRDRGPQETQYF
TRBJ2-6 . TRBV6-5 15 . TGTGCCAGCAGTTACGTGGGCTCTGGGGCCAACGTCCTGACTTTC CASSYVGSGANVLTF
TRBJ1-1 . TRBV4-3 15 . TGCGCCAGCAGCCAAAGTCACGTGATGAACACTGAAGCTTTCTTT CASSQSHVMNTEAFF
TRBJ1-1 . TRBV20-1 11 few TGCAGTGCTAGAGACCTCACTGAAGCTTTCTTT CSARDLTEAFF
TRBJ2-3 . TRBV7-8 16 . TGTGCCAGCAGCCCAGCAGCGGAAGGATTCACAGATACGCAGTATTTT CASSPAAEGFTDTQYF
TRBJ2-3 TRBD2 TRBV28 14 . TGTGCCAGCAGTTTATGGACGGGGGGGACGAGATCGTATTTT CASSLWTGGTRSYF
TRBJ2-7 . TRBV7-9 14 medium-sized TGTGCCAGCAGTCATCTAAAGGCGTCCTACGAGCAGTACTTC CASSHLKASYEQYF
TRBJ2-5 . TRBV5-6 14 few TGTGCCAGCAGCTTCGGGGGTCCAAAAGAGACCCAGTACTTC CASSFGGPKETQYF
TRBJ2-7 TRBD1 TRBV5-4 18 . TGTGCCAGCAGCGAGACAGGGGTGCACTGGCAGGCGATCAGCGAGCAGTACTTC CASSETGVHWQAISEQYF
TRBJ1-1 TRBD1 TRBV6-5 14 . TGTGCCAGCAGTCTTCCAGGGGGCGGCACTGAAGCTTTCTTT CASSLPGGGTEAFF